Listed below are T cell receptor beta chains from one sample, sequenced in a study of T cells in Graves' hyperthyroidism and ophthalmopathy. Each CDR3 protein is one row after TCRdb ran MiXCR on the multiplex PCR reads. The sample holds around 600,000 distinct CDR3 sequences; 45% are singletons and the top ten take less than 8.5%. The sample taken for sequencing was peripheral blood or thyroid tissue (not recorded which). The receptors were gathered from an adult man with Graves' disease, either hyperthyroidism or ophthalmopathy (not recorded which). Each CDR3 is given with its conserved first and last residue. A D gene is named only where the DNA matches it firmly. Size values are once, few and many counts, or a class for expanded clones, and some rows have none.

CDR3: CASSPFQGWGNQPQHF
DNA: TGTGCCAGTAGCCCTTTCCAGGGTTGGGGCAATCAGCCCCAGCATTTT
V: TRBV19
D: .
size: many
J: TRBJ1-5

CDR3: CASSVGNMNTEAFF
DNA: TGTGCCAGCAGCGTCGGGAACATGAACACTGAAGCTTTCTTT
V: TRBV9
D: .
size: many
J: TRBJ1-1

CDR3: CASSPGGRYEQHF
DNA: TGCGCCAGCAGCCCGGGTGGGCGCTACGAGCAGCACTTC
V: TRBV10-1
D: .
size: .
J: TRBJ2-7

CDR3: CASSEGTSGGAGETQYF
DNA: TGTGCCAGCAGTGAAGGGACTAGCGGGGGGGCGGGAGAGACCCAGTACTTC
V: TRBV2
D: TRBD2
size: few
J: TRBJ2-5

CDR3: CSILAVGNTIYF
DNA: TGCAGCATTCTAGCGGTTGGAAACACCATATATTTT
V: TRBV29-1
D: .
size: .
J: TRBJ1-3

CDR3: CASSLVARRNTEAFF
DNA: TGCGCCAGCAGCTTGGTGGCACGAAGGAACACTGAAGCTTTCTTT
V: TRBV5-1
D: .
size: .
J: TRBJ1-1

CDR3: CAIMGHREYEQYF
DNA: TGTGCCATCATGGGACACCGCGAGTACGAGCAGTACTTC
V: TRBV10-3
D: .
size: many
J: TRBJ2-7

CDR3: CATSSVRTGECTF
DNA: TGTGCCACCAGCAGTGTGAGGACAGGGGAGTGCACCTTC
V: TRBV15
D: TRBD1
size: .
J: TRBJ1-2

CDR3: CASQSGNSPLHF
DNA: TGTGCCAGCCAAAGCGGGAATTCACCCCTCCACTTT
V: TRBV28
D: .
size: .
J: TRBJ1-6

CDR3: CASSANSGTSGRETQYF
DNA: TGTGCCAGCAGCGCCAACTCCGGGACTAGCGGGAGAGAGACCCAGTACTTC
V: TRBV7-3
D: TRBD2
size: few
J: TRBJ2-5

CDR3: CASSEPGARNQPQHF
DNA: TGTGCCAGCAGTGAACCCGGGGCGAGAAATCAGCCCCAGCATTTT
V: TRBV2
D: .
size: many
J: TRBJ1-5

CDR3: CASSERGGEQYF
DNA: TGTGCCAGCAGTGAACGAGGGGGAGAGCAGTACTTC
V: TRBV6-1
D: .
size: many
J: TRBJ2-7

CDR3: CSVAGGTAYEQYF
DNA: TGCAGCGTCGCAGGTGGGACAGCATACGAGCAGTACTTC
V: TRBV29-1
D: TRBD1
size: .
J: TRBJ2-7

CDR3: CASSLDESPLHF
DNA: TGTGCCAGCAGCTTGGACGAATCACCCCTCCACTTT
V: TRBV5-8
D: .
size: .
J: TRBJ1-6

CDR3: CASSLGVDFSGNTIYF
DNA: TGTGCCAGCAGCTTGGGAGTGGATTTCTCTGGAAACACCATATATTTT
V: TRBV25-1
D: .
size: .
J: TRBJ1-3

CDR3: CATSGLRGNYGYTF
DNA: TGTGCCACCAGTGGTCTGCGGGGAAACTATGGCTACACCTTC
V: TRBV24-1
D: .
size: many
J: TRBJ1-2

CDR3: CASSLGDSTYEQYF
DNA: TGTGCCAGCAGCCTTGGGGACTCGACCTACGAGCAGTACTTC
V: TRBV7-8
D: .
size: many
J: TRBJ2-7

CDR3: CAIRGQKSLTEAFF
DNA: TGTGCCATCAGGGGACAGAAAAGCCTCACTGAAGCTTTCTTT
V: TRBV10-3
D: TRBD1
size: few
J: TRBJ1-1

CDR3: CSASRAAATNEKLFF
DNA: TGCAGTGCTAGTAGGGCGGCAGCAACTAATGAAAAACTGTTTTTT
V: TRBV20-1
D: .
size: few
J: TRBJ1-4

CDR3: CAISEVPAGNQPQHF
DNA: TGTGCCATCAGTGAGGTCCCGGCCGGCAATCAGCCCCAGCATTTT
V: TRBV10-3
D: .
size: .
J: TRBJ1-5

CDR3: CAISESSGTMTDTNYGYTF
DNA: TGTGCCATCAGTGAGAGCAGCGGGACAATGACAGACACTAACTATGGCTACACCTTC
V: TRBV10-3
D: .
size: .
J: TRBJ1-2

CDR3: CRASGEETQYF
DNA: TGCAGGGCTAGCGGAGAAGAGACCCAGTATTTC
V: TRBV29-1
D: TRBD2
size: .
J: TRBJ2-5

CDR3: CASSFLDTESTEKLFF
DNA: TGTGCCAGCAGCTTTCTGGACACGGAGAGCACTGAAAAACTGTTTTTT
V: TRBV7-8
D: .
size: .
J: TRBJ1-4

CDR3: CASSPDRDRGGYGYTF
DNA: TGTGCCAGCAGCCCAGACCGGGACAGGGGTGGGTATGGCTACACCTTC
V: TRBV7-9
D: TRBD1
size: .
J: TRBJ1-2

CDR3: CASSAAVEGLNTEAFF
DNA: TGTGCCAGTAGTGCGGCAGTGGAGGGGTTGAACACTGAAGCTTTCTTT
V: TRBV19
D: .
size: .
J: TRBJ1-1

CDR3: CASSPPIRGRNTEAFF
DNA: TGTGCCAGCTCACCACCGATTAGGGGACGGAACACTGAAGCTTTCTTT
V: TRBV18
D: .
size: .
J: TRBJ1-1

CDR3: CSAEGLGDTEAFF
DNA: TGCAGCGCCGAGGGACTAGGGGACACTGAAGCTTTCTTT
V: TRBV29-1
D: .
size: .
J: TRBJ1-1

CDR3: CSARWGNTIYF
DNA: TGCAGTGCTAGATGGGGGAACACCATATATTTT
V: TRBV20-1
D: .
size: many
J: TRBJ1-3

CDR3: CASSARGGEETQYF
DNA: TGTGCCAGCAGCGCCAGGGGAGGGGAAGAGACCCAGTACTTC
V: TRBV9
D: .
size: .
J: TRBJ2-5

CDR3: CASSLAPSVEAFF
DNA: TGCGCCAGCAGCTTGGCCCCGTCAGTTGAAGCTTTCTTT
V: TRBV5-1
D: .
size: few
J: TRBJ1-1

CDR3: CAGSGGRNNQPQHF
DNA: TGTGCCGGCAGCGGCGGACGGAACAATCAGCCCCAGCATTTT
V: TRBV24-1
D: .
size: .
J: TRBJ1-5

CDR3: CASKTDYSGNTIYF
DNA: TGTGCCAGTAAGACTGATTACTCTGGAAACACCATATATTTT
V: TRBV11-1
D: .
size: few
J: TRBJ1-3